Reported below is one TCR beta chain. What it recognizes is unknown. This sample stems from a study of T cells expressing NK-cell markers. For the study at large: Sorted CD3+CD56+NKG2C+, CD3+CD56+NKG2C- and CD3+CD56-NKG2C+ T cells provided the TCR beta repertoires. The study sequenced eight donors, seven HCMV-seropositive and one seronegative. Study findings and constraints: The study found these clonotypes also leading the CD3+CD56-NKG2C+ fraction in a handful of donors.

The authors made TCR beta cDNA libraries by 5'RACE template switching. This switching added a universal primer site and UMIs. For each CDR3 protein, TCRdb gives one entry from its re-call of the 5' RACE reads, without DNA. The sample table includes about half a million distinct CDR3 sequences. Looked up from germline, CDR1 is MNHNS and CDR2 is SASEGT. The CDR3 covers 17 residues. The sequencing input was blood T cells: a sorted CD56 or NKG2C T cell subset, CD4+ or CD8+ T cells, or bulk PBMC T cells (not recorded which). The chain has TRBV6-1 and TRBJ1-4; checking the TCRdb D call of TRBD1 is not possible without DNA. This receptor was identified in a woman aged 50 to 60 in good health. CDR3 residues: CASSDGQGRATNEKLFF.